The present entry profiles one T cell receptor beta chain with its context. Its antigen is currently unknown. This sample stems from a study of vaccination effects on CD4 cells after COVID-19. The CDR3 runs 14 residues. The V gene's germline CDR1 is LGHDT and CDR2 YNNKEL (reference sequence). Losses at the gene ends were 5 bases for V and 5 bases for J; bases not matched to a gene: 4. Clones were read by immunoSEQ multiplex PCR, and TCRdb kept only the in-frame ones, dropping some. The table has about 38,000 clones, about 80% seen once. After expansion with viral peptide pools in the ViraFEST assay, antigen-specific CD4+ T cells were sequenced. After roughly eleven days in culture, the CD4+ T cells were isolated. It was two doses of either the BNT162b2 or mRNA-1273 vaccine that participants received. Each well held a few million PBMC cultured with 7.5 to 10 ug/ml peptides and around 11 IU/ml IL-2.

The receptor was derived from a human donor who received a COVID-19 vaccine. Some clones in this sample may be carry-over from other donors' samples. J is TRBJ2-5 and V is TRBV3-1 (or the pseudogene TRBV3-2), with 11 bases aligning to TRBD2. Sequencing was performed on CD4+ T cells from PBMCs cultured with HCoV-NL63 spike peptides, taken after COVID-19 vaccination. CDR3 in amino acids: CASSGVAGGETQYF. DNA for the CDR3: TGTGCCAGCAGCGGGGTAGCGGGGGGGGAGACCCAGTACTTC.